A selection of T cell receptor beta chains follows, all from one sample in a study of cytotoxic CD8 clonotypes in ibrutinib-treated CLL. Produced via immunoSEQ multiplex PCR; TCRdb's table is partial and in-frame only. The sample shows roughly 180,000 clones, 84% of them seen only once. The sample in question was PBMCs, obtained after 24 months of ibrutinib treatment. Receptors originate from a human donor with chronic lymphocytic leukemia. CDR3s include the opening cysteine and the closing phenylalanine or tryptophan. A D gene is named only where the DNA matches it firmly. A row's size may be missing; if present it is once, few, many or a size class.

D gene	V gene	clone size	J gene	CDR3 DNA	CDR3 protein
TRBD2	TRBV9	once	TRBJ2-3	TGTGCCAGCAGCGTACGATCGCGGGAGATTCCCACAGATACGCAGTATTTT	CASSVRSREIPTDTQYF
NA	TRBV12-5	NA	TRBJ2-2	TGTGCTAGTGGTTTGTCTCTTGGAGGGGAGCTGTTTTTT	CASGLSLGGELFF
NA	TRBV7-2	many	TRBJ1-3	TGTGCCAGCAGCTTAGTGGCGGGAAACACCATATATTTT	CASSLVAGNTIYF
NA	TRBV29-1	NA	TRBJ1-1	TGCAGCGCAGACGGGACGTTTGAAGCTTTCTTT	CSADGTFEAFF
NA	TRBV6-5	NA	TRBJ1-3	TGTGCCAGCAGTTTCTATACCGCGGGCTCTGGAAACACCATATATTTT	CASSFYTAGSGNTIYF
NA	TRBV7-2	NA	TRBJ1-5	TGTGCCAGCAGCTTAGTGGGGGCCACGGGTCAGCCCCAGCATTTT	CASSLVGATGQPQHF
NA	TRBV7-2	NA	TRBJ2-1	TGTGCCAGCAGCTTAGCCCAGCGTAGTGAGCAGTTCTTC	CASSLAQRSEQFF
NA	TRBV6-1	NA	TRBJ2-5	TGTGCCAGCAGTGATAGTCGTTTGGGGGGGACCCAGTACTTC	CASSDSRLGGTQYF
TRBD1	TRBV19	NA	TRBJ1-2	TGTGCCAGTAGTCCAGACAGGGACTATGGCTACACCTTC	CASSPDRDYGYTF
TRBD1	TRBV9	NA	TRBJ1-1	TGTGCCAGCAGCGCTAACAGGGGGATGAACACTGAAGCTTTCTTT	CASSANRGMNTEAFF
TRBD2	TRBV7-9	NA	TRBJ2-4	TGTGCCAGCAGCCCCCCGTTCCGAGCTAGCGGGGGGAACATTCAGTACTTC	CASSPPFRASGGNIQYF
NA	TRBV6-6	NA	TRBJ1-1	TGTGCCAGCAGTACCCCCTGGGGTAACCCTGAAGCTTTCTTT	CASSTPWGNPEAFF
NA	TRBV9	few	TRBJ1-6	TGTGCCAGCAGCCGGGACGGGCGAAATTCACCCCTCCACTTT	CASSRDGRNSPLHF
NA	TRBV10-3	NA	TRBJ1-6	TGTGCCATCAGTGCAAGGGGTGCGTCCTATAATTCACCCCTCCACTTT	CAISARGASYNSPLHF
NA	TRBV18	NA	TRBJ1-2	TGTGCCAGCTCACCAATGGTCAGGGACTCTTCTAACTATGGCTACACCTTC	CASSPMVRDSSNYGYTF
NA	TRBV5-1	NA	TRBJ1-1	TGCGCCAGCAGCGCGACAGTCATGAACACTGAAGCTTTCTTT	CASSATVMNTEAFF
NA	TRBV18	NA	TRBJ1-5	TGTGCCAGCTCACCACGAGATGGGAACGGCAATCAGCCCCAGCATTTT	CASSPRDGNGNQPQHF
TRBD2	TRBV6-6	NA	TRBJ2-7	TGTGCCAGCAGTTATGCTAGCGGGAGGCTGGAGCAGTACTTC	CASSYASGRLEQYF
NA	TRBV9	NA	TRBJ1-1	TGTGCCAGCAGCTTGGGTGGCATGAACACTGAAGCTTTCTTT	CASSLGGMNTEAFF
NA	TRBV2	NA	TRBJ2-7	TGTGCCAGCAGCGTAACTGAACCAGGGGCCGCCTACGAGCAGTACTTC	CASSVTEPGAAYEQYF
TRBD1	TRBV18	NA	TRBJ1-4	TGTGCCAGTTCACGAGATACAGGGGGGGACGAAAAACTGTTTTTT	CASSRDTGGDEKLFF
NA	TRBV7-2	NA	TRBJ2-5	TGTGCCAGCAGCTTAGTTAGGGGATTGGAGACCCAGTACTTC	CASSLVRGLETQYF
NA	TRBV5-1	NA	TRBJ2-2	TGCGCCAGCGGCCACAGGGATTTTGACACCGGGGAGCTGTTTTTT	CASGHRDFDTGELFF
NA	TRBV4-1	few	TRBJ2-3	TGCGCCAGCAGCACACACCCCCGAGGGGGGCCTGATACGCAGTATTTT	CASSTHPRGGPDTQYF
NA	TRBV6-5	NA	TRBJ2-5	TGTGCCAGCAGTTACTCGACGGGTAGCGAGACCCAGTACTTC	CASSYSTGSETQYF
NA	TRBV30	NA	TRBJ2-1	TGTGCCTGGAGTATCGACAGGCCGGACTACAATGAGCAGTTCTTC	CAWSIDRPDYNEQFF
NA	TRBV29-1	NA	TRBJ2-3	TGCAGCGGTGGCCTGGGCCACACAGATACGCAGTATTTT	CSGGLGHTDTQYF
NA	TRBV4-2	NA	TRBJ2-3	TGTGCCAGCAGCCAAGAGCCGGGGGTAGGAGATACGCAGTATTTT	CASSQEPGVGDTQYF
TRBD1	TRBV6-6	NA	TRBJ1-6	TGTGCCAGCAGTTACTTCGGACAGGGTAGTTCACCCCTCCACTTT	CASSYFGQGSSPLHF
NA	TRBV25-1	NA	TRBJ1-3	TGTGCCAGCAGTGAATCTCGACTGGGGGGAAACACCATATATTTT	CASSESRLGGNTIYF